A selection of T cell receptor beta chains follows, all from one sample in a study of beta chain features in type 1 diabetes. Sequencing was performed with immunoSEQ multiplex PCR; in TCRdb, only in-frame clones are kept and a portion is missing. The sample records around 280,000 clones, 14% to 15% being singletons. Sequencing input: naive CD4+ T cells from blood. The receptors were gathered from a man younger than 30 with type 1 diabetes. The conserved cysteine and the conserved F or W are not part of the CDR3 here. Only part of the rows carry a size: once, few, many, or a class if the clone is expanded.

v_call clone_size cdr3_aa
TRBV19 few ASSIKADNQPQH
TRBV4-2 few ASSARAGPNTGELF
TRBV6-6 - ASSPRQGSQY
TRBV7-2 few ASSRTTSGGYNEQF
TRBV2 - ASSEAPPGRLYNEQF
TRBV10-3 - AISESLWGDKNIQY
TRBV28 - ASSLGATQETQY
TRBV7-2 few ASSLGQGNYNEQF
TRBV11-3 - ASSFSGGEQY
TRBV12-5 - ASGLGTGLRETQY
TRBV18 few ASSLTDGELF
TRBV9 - ASSAQRGSNEQF
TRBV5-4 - ASSLDRGLGYT
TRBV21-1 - ASSKTGTARHYEQY
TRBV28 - ATWKGGHYNEQF
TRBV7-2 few ASSLTSGTYNFNEQF
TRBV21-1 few ASSKARWELASPYEQY
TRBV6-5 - ATSRGEQF
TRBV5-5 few ASSLGASGSSYNEQF
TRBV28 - ASGTQQETQY
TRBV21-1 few ASSNTPGCTDTQY
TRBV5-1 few ASSFPPTGGNHYNEQF
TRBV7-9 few ASSPDRNNSPLH
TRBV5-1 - ASSFSPGTYEQY
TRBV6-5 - ASSPGTSGYEQY
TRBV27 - ASSLFASTGGRSPLH
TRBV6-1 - ASSERLAGSGETQY
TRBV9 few ASSVAGATDTQY